A selection of T cell receptor beta chains follows, all from one sample in a study of T cells in Graves' hyperthyroidism and ophthalmopathy. TCRdb re-called the multiplex PCR reads through MiXCR, storing one row per CDR3 protein. The sample contains approximately 520,000 distinct CDR3 sequences, less than 25% of which appear only once. The sample was blood. The receptors were gathered from a man between 18 and 29 years old with Graves' hyperthyroidism. Both conserved end residues are part of each CDR3. The D gene is left open where the match is weak. Clone size is shown for a subset of rows, as once, few, many or a class of expanded clone.

TRBJ2-7	TRBV20-1	many	NA	TGCAGTGCTAGGGGGCAGGTCGACTACGAGCAGTACTTC	CSARGQVDYEQYF
TRBJ2-5	TRBV7-9	few	NA	TGTGCCAGCCATAAAGGCGGGGGCTACCAAGAGACCCAGTACTTC	CASHKGGGYQETQYF
TRBJ1-2	TRBV6-1	NA	NA	TGTGCCAGCAGTGAACGCTCGACAGCACATGGCTACACCTTC	CASSERSTAHGYTF
TRBJ1-2	TRBV4-1	NA	NA	TGCGCCAGCAGCCAACTGGGAGGGGACTATGGCTACACCTTC	CASSQLGGDYGYTF
TRBJ1-1	TRBV6-1	NA	NA	TGTGCCAGCAGTGAAGCGGGGAGACCTGGCGGCACTGAAGCTTTCTTT	CASSEAGRPGGTEAFF
TRBJ2-6	TRBV11-2	NA	NA	TGTGCCAGCAGCTTAGAACGCAGGGCTGGGGCCGACGTCCTGACTTTC	CASSLERRAGADVLTF
TRBJ2-5	TRBV6-5	many	TRBD2	TGTGCCAGCAGTCCGCGGGGGGGGGCCTGGGGAGAGACCCAGTACTTC	CASSPRGGAWGETQYF
TRBJ2-7	TRBV6-5	NA	NA	TGTGCCAGCAGTTACAGCGAAAAAGCCTACGAGCAGTACTTC	CASSYSEKAYEQYF
TRBJ1-1	TRBV30	NA	TRBD1	TGTGCCTGGAAACCCCCATCGCCCGGGACAGGGTCGTGGAACACTGAAGCTTTCTTT	CAWKPPSPGTGSWNTEAFF
TRBJ1-5	TRBV19	few	NA	TGTGCCAGTAGTCCCAAGTTCGGGCAAAGGCAGCCCCAGCATTTT	CASSPKFGQRQPQHF
TRBJ1-5	TRBV6-2/TRBV6-3	many	NA	TGTGCCAGCAGTTCAGAGATCGGGGGGCCGAGCAATCAGCCCCAGCATTTT	CASSSEIGGPSNQPQHF
TRBJ2-2	TRBV6-1	many	NA	TGTGCCAGCAGTCCAACCGGGGTGGCCGGGGAGCTGTTTTTT	CASSPTGVAGELFF
TRBJ2-7	TRBV20-1	many	TRBD2	TGCAGTGCAGAGCCCCAAAGCGGGGGGCCGTCCTACGAGCAGTACTTC	CSAEPQSGGPSYEQYF
TRBJ1-1	TRBV7-2	many	NA	TGTGCCAGCAGCTTCGGGTCAGGGCGGGGAGCTTTCTTT	CASSFGSGRGAFF
TRBJ1-5	TRBV2	many	TRBD1	TGTGCCAGCAGCCTTGACAGGGGGCTGGATCAGCCCCAGCATTTT	CASSLDRGLDQPQHF
TRBJ2-7	TRBV20-1	NA	NA	TGCAGTGCTATACGCGCGGGTTCGTACGAGCAGTACTTC	CSAIRAGSYEQYF
TRBJ1-2	TRBV5-1	many	TRBD1	TGCGCCATTCACCGGGACAGGGGACACTATGGCTACACCTTC	CAIHRDRGHYGYTF
TRBJ2-4	TRBV4-1	NA	NA	TGCGCCAGCAGCCCCTATGGGACAGCCAAAAACATTCAGTACTTC	CASSPYGTAKNIQYF
TRBJ1-5	TRBV5-5	many	NA	TGTGCCAGCAGCGCGACAGCATATAGCAATCAGCCCCAGCATTTT	CASSATAYSNQPQHF
TRBJ2-5	TRBV6-2/TRBV6-3	many	TRBD1	TGTGCCAGCCAAAACAGGGGGTGGAGGTCAGATCAAGAGACCCAGTACTTC	CASQNRGWRSDQETQYF
TRBJ1-3	TRBV11-2	many	NA	TGTGCCAGCAGCTTAGGATTCTTCCGGGGTGACTCTGGAAACACCATATATTTT	CASSLGFFRGDSGNTIYF
TRBJ2-7	TRBV12-3/TRBV12-4	many	NA	TGTGCCAGCAGTTTAGCTGGGGCAATAGCACGGGAGCAGTACTTC	CASSLAGAIAREQYF
TRBJ1-1	TRBV7-2	many	NA	TGTGCCAGCAGCCTACAGACCGGCGTGAACACTGAAGCTTTCTTT	CASSLQTGVNTEAFF
TRBJ2-5	TRBV12-3/TRBV12-4	NA	NA	TGTGCCATCAATGGTCCGGGTCAGGAGACCCAGTACTTC	CAINGPGQETQYF
TRBJ1-5	TRBV6-1	many	TRBD1	TGTGCCAGCAGGGTAAACAGGGGAAATCAGCCCCAGCATTTT	CASRVNRGNQPQHF